The T cell receptor beta chain under discussion was sequenced for a study of CD8 T cells in Susac syndrome. General observations from the study: It was acknowledged in the study that its TCR sequencing and HLA analysis involved a relatively small number of individuals.

Remarks on this clonotype: Its target is not known.

Sequencing targeted TCR beta in T cells from blood (CD8+ and CD4+). RNA, at roughly 0.5 to 1 ug, was reverse transcribed with random hexamers. The amplification used immunoSEQ multiplex PCR on TCR beta CDR3; it spanned 54 Vbeta and 13 Jbeta. TCRdb ran MiXCR on the immunoSEQ multiplex PCR reads and lists one entry per CDR3 protein. The table lists fewer than 250,000 distinct CDR3 sequences, around 93% of them singletons, with 0.1% in the top ten. Germline CDR1 SGHTA, CDR2 FQGNSA. The ends lost 2 bases at V and 4 bases at J; junction bases unmatched: 8. This CDR3 contains 16 residues. Sequences were obtained from CD4+ T cells from PBMCs. The TCR was taken from a human donor in good health. The rearrangement uses TRBV7-2 and TRBJ2-1, with 7 bases identical to TRBD2. CDR3 sequence (DNA): TGTGCCAGCAGCTTAATCGGGACTACGGGATACAATGAGCAGTTCTTC. This translates into CASSLIGTTGYNEQFF.